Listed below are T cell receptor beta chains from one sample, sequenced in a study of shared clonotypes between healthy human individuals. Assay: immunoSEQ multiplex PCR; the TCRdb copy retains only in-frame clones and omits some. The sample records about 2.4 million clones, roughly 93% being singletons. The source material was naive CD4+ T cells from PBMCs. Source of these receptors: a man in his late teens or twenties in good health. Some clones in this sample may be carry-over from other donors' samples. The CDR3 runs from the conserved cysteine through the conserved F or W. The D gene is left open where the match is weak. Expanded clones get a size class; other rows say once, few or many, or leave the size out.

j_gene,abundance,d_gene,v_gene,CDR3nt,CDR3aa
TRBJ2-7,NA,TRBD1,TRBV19,TGTGCCAGTAGCCGGGTTCCACGTGGGGGACAGTCCTACGAGCAGTACTTC,CASSRVPRGGQSYEQYF
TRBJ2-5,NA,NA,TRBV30,TGTGCCTGGAGTTCATTTGGACTCGCGCTTGTGCAGTACTTC,CAWSSFGLALVQYF
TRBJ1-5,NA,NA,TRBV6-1,TGTGCCAGCAGTGAGACACACATTAATCAGCCCCAGCATTTT,CASSETHINQPQHF
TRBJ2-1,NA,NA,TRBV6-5,TGTGCCAGCGGCGGGGACCCCTCCTACAATGAGCAGTTCTTC,CASGGDPSYNEQFF
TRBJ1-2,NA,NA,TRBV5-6,TGTGCCAGCAGCCTCCGACCGGTTGGCTACACCTTC,CASSLRPVGYTF
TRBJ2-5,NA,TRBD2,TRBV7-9,TGTGCCAGCCTCCGGACTAGCGGGCGGGAGACCCAGTACTTC,CASLRTSGRETQYF
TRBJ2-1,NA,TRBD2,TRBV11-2,TGTGCCAGCAGCCCACTCCCGGGACTAGCGGGAGGCAATGAGCAGTTCTTC,CASSPLPGLAGGNEQFF
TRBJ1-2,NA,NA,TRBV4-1,TGCGCCAGCAGCCTAGAAGGACCGACAGGAGGTTCATCTGGCTACACCTTC,CASSLEGPTGGSSGYTF
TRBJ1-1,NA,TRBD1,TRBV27,TGTGCCAGCAGTTTATCCAGGGGGTCCACTGAAGCTTTCTTT,CASSLSRGSTEAFF
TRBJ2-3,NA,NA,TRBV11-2,TGTGCCAGCAGCTTACGATTGCCAGATACGCAGTATTTT,CASSLRLPDTQYF
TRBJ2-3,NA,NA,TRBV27,TGTGCCAGCAGTCTAGCTAGGTGGGAAACAGATACGCAGTATTTT,CASSLARWETDTQYF
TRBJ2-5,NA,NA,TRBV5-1,TGCGCCAGCGGCACCGGAACCTGGGAAGAGACCCAGTACTTC,CASGTGTWEETQYF
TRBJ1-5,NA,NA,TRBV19,TGTGCCAGTAGTATAATCGGGAGAAATAGCAATCAGCCCCAGCATTTT,CASSIIGRNSNQPQHF
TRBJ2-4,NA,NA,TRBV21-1,TGTGCCAGCAGCAAGACTAGCGGGAGGGCCGTTCCCAAAAACATTCAGTACTTC,CASSKTSGRAVPKNIQYF
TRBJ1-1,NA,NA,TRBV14,TGTGCCAGCAGCCAGAATGTGGGCACTGAAGCTTTCTTT,CASSQNVGTEAFF
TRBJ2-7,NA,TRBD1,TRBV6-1,TGTGCCAGCAGTGCCTTTACCGGGACAGGAGCCTACGAGCAGTACTTC,CASSAFTGTGAYEQYF
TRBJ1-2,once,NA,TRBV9,TGTGCCAGCAGCCGGAAGACAGACCTTAACTATGGCTACACCTTC,CASSRKTDLNYGYTF
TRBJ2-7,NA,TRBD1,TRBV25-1,TGTGCCAGCAGTGCCGGGACAGGAGTCGTCTACGAGCAGTACTTC,CASSAGTGVVYEQYF
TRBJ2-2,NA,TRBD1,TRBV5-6,TGTGCCAGCAGCGGGCGGACAGGGGGAACCGGGGAGCTGTTTTTT,CASSGRTGGTGELFF
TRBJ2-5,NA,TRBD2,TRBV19,TGTGCCAGTAGTATAGTACGGGGTAGCGGGAGGTCCGAAGAGACCCAGTACTTC,CASSIVRGSGRSEETQYF
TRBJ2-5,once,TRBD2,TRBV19,TGTGCCAGTAGTCGGGGGGAAGGAGAGACCCAGTACTTC,CASSRGEGETQYF
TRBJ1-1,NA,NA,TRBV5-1,TGCGCCAGCAGCTGGCCGTCCCCAACCGGGGAAGCTTTCTTT,CASSWPSPTGEAFF
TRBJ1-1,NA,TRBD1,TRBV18,TGTGCCAGCTCTCCCGGGACAGGGAGAACTGAAGCTTTCTTT,CASSPGTGRTEAFF
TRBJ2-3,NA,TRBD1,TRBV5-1,TGCGCCAGCAGCCCGGGGACAGGGGGAAGCACAGATACGCAGTATTTT,CASSPGTGGSTDTQYF
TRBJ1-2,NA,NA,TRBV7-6,TGTGCCAGCAGCTTAGAACAGGGTACGGGCTACACCTTC,CASSLEQGTGYTF
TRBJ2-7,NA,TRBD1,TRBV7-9,TGTGCCAGCAGGCAACAGGGGAGCTCCTACGAGCAGTACTTC,CASRQQGSSYEQYF
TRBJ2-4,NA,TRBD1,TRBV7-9,TGTGCCAGCAGCTTAGCCGGGACAGGGGCCCTAAACATTCAGTACTTC,CASSLAGTGALNIQYF
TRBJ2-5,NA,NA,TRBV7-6,TGTGCCAGCAGCACTCGCCAAGAGACCCAGTACTTC,CASSTRQETQYF
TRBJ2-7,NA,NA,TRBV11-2,TGTGCCAGCAGCTTAGCCCTCATGAAAGCCTACGAGCAGTACTTC,CASSLALMKAYEQYF
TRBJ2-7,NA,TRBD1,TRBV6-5,TGTGCCCGCAGTTCTGACCGGACAGGGGATACCTACGAGCAGTACTTC,CARSSDRTGDTYEQYF
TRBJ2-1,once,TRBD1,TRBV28,TGTGCCAGCAGTTTACTAGGGACAGGGATCCATGAGCAGTTCTTC,CASSLLGTGIHEQFF
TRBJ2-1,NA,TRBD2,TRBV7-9,TGTGCCAGCAGCCCGTTAGCGGGAGGGAGCTACAATGAGCAGTTCTTC,CASSPLAGGSYNEQFF
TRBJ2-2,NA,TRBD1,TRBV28,TGTGCCAGCACCGTGGACAGGGGAAACACCGGGGAGCTGTTTTTT,CASTVDRGNTGELFF
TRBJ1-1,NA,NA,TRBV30,TGTGCCTGGACCCGAGGGACTGAAGCTTTCTTT,CAWTRGTEAFF
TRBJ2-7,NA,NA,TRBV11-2,TGTGCCAGCAGCCCAGAAATAAGGGGGACCTACGAGCAGTACTTC,CASSPEIRGTYEQYF
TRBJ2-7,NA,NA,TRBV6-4,TGTGCCAGCAGTGATTGGGGTCCTCGAAGACCTCTTTACGAGCAGTACTTC,CASSDWGPRRPLYEQYF
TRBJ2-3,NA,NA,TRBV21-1,TGTGCCAGCAGCAAAGTAAGTAGGACAGCCTATAGCACAGATACGCAGTATTTT,CASSKVSRTAYSTDTQYF
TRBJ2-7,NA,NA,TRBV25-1,TGTGCCAGCAGCAGGGTCTACGAGCAGTACTTC,CASSRVYEQYF
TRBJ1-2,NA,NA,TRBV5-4,TGTGCCAGCAGCTTGCGGGGAGGGGGGAACTATGGCTACACCTTC,CASSLRGGGNYGYTF
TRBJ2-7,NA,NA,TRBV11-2,TGTGCCAGCAGCTTAGCGGGATCGGGTTACGAGCAGTACTTC,CASSLAGSGYEQYF
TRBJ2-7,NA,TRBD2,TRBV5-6,TGTGCCAGCAGCCTAGAAGCACTAGCGGGATCCGGCGAGCAGTACTTC,CASSLEALAGSGEQYF
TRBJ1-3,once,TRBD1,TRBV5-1,TGCGCCAGCAGCCTCGGACAGGGAGGAAACACCATATATTTT,CASSLGQGGNTIYF
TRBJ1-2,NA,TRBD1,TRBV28,TGTGCCAGCAGTCAGGGACAGGGCTATGGCTACACCTTC,CASSQGQGYGYTF
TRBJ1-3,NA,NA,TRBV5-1,TGCGCCAGCAGCCCCCTGGCGGGGCACTCTGGAAACACCATATATTTT,CASSPLAGHSGNTIYF
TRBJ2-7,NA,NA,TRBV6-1,TGTGCCAGCACCATGGGGTTTGGCGAGCAGTACTTC,CASTMGFGEQYF
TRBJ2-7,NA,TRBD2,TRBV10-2,TGCGCCAGCAGCCTCACTAGCGGTGCCTACGAGCAGTACTTC,CASSLTSGAYEQYF
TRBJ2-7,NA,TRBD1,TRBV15,TGTGCCACCAGCGGGGGACAGGGGTATCACGAGCAGTACTTC,CATSGGQGYHEQYF
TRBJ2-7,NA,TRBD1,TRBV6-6,TGTGCCAGCAGTTACTCAGCGACAGGGCGCTACGAGCAGTACTTC,CASSYSATGRYEQYF
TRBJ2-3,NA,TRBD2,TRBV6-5,TGTGCCACCCGGGGTGAAAGCGGGAGACCAGATACGCAGTATTTT,CATRGESGRPDTQYF
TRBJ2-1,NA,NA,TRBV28,TGTGCCAGCGGCACAGGGACATTCGAGCAGTTCTTC,CASGTGTFEQFF
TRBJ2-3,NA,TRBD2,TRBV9,TGTGCCAGCAATCGGATCGGGACTAACACAGATACGCAGTATTTT,CASNRIGTNTDTQYF
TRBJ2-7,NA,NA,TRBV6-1,TGTGCCAGCAGTGAACGCGGCAGTACCTACGAGCAGTACTTC,CASSERGSTYEQYF
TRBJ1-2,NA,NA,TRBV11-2,TGTGCCAGCAGCTTAGGAGAGGGCTATGGCTACACCTTC,CASSLGEGYGYTF
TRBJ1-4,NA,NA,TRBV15,TGTGCCACCAGCATTGAAGGTGGCCTACCGACGTTT,CATSIEGGLPTF
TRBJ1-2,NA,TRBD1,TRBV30,TGTGCCTGGAGTGAAAAGGACAGGGGCCACTATGGCTACACCTTC,CAWSEKDRGHYGYTF
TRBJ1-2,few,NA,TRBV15,TGTGCCACCAGCCAGAGCAACTATGGCTACACCTTC,CATSQSNYGYTF
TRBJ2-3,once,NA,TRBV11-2,TGTGCCAGCAGCTCACAACCGGACGCAGCCCCAGATACGCAGTATTTT,CASSSQPDAAPDTQYF
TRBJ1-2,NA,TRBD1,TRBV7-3,TGTGCCAGCAGCTCTTTGACTGGGACAGGCTTGCATGGCTACACCTTC,CASSSLTGTGLHGYTF